These T cell receptor beta chains were read from a single sample in a study of regulatory T cells in long-lasting Graves disease. From the multiplex PCR reads, TCRdb called clonotypes with MiXCR, one entry per CDR3 protein. This sample has a few hundred thousand distinct CDR3 sequences, with around 20% found just once. Source: peripheral blood mononuclear cells (PBMCs), taken when the disease was refractory, from a patient treated with antithyroid drugs. The receptors here all came from a female donor with Graves disease. Both conserved end residues are part of each CDR3. The order of the fields is clone size, J gene, D gene, V gene, CDR3 DNA, CDR3 protein. The D gene is left open where the match is weak. Size is omitted from some rows. Given values are once, few, many or a class for expanded clones.

clone size: few; J gene: TRBJ1-4; D gene: TRBD1; V gene: TRBV7-9; CDR3 DNA: TGTGCCAGCAGCCACAAAGTTGTGACAGGGAATGAAAAACTGTTTTTT; CDR3 protein: CASSHKVVTGNEKLFF
clone size: NA; J gene: TRBJ2-2; D gene: TRBD1; V gene: TRBV6-2/TRBV6-3; CDR3 DNA: TGTGCCAGCGGTTACGTGGACAGGCTAAACACCGGGGAGCTGTTTTTT; CDR3 protein: CASGYVDRLNTGELFF
clone size: few; J gene: TRBJ2-7; D gene: TRBD1; V gene: TRBV5-1; CDR3 DNA: TGCGCCAGCAGCTTGGAGGACAGGGGCTACGAGCAGTACTTC; CDR3 protein: CASSLEDRGYEQYF
clone size: NA; J gene: TRBJ2-5; D gene: TRBD2; V gene: TRBV20-1; CDR3 DNA: TGCAGTGCTTTTCAACTAGCGGGGTACCAAGAGACCCAGTACTTC; CDR3 protein: CSAFQLAGYQETQYF
clone size: NA; J gene: TRBJ1-1; D gene: NA; V gene: TRBV6-1; CDR3 DNA: TGCGCCAGCAGGGCGGGCTCCAACACTGAAGCTTTCTTT; CDR3 protein: CASRAGSNTEAFF
clone size: NA; J gene: TRBJ2-7; D gene: NA; V gene: TRBV27; CDR3 DNA: TGTGCCAGCAGTTTACAAGTTACAGCTCCCTACGAGCAGTACTTC; CDR3 protein: CASSLQVTAPYEQYF
clone size: many; J gene: TRBJ2-5; D gene: NA; V gene: TRBV30; CDR3 DNA: TGTGCCTGGAGTAGTAACAGGGCCGAGACCCAGTACTTC; CDR3 protein: CAWSSNRAETQYF
clone size: NA; J gene: TRBJ2-7; D gene: NA; V gene: TRBV20-1; CDR3 DNA: TGCAGTGCTAAACCCCGGACCCTACTCTACGAGCAGTACTTC; CDR3 protein: CSAKPRTLLYEQYF
clone size: few; J gene: TRBJ2-5; D gene: TRBD2; V gene: TRBV7-9; CDR3 DNA: TGTGCCAGCAGCTTAGTTACGCTAGCGGGAGAAGAGACCCAGTACTTC; CDR3 protein: CASSLVTLAGEETQYF
clone size: few; J gene: TRBJ2-5; D gene: NA; V gene: TRBV7-9; CDR3 DNA: TGTGCCAGCAGCTCAGTTGGGGGCGGCGGGACCCAGTACTTC; CDR3 protein: CASSSVGGGGTQYF
clone size: NA; J gene: TRBJ2-1; D gene: NA; V gene: TRBV2; CDR3 DNA: TGTGCCAGCACCCCAGGATGGGCGGGATACAATGAGCAGTTCTTC; CDR3 protein: CASTPGWAGYNEQFF
clone size: few; J gene: TRBJ2-7; D gene: NA; V gene: TRBV7-2; CDR3 DNA: TGTGCCAGCAGCTTATTTAGGGAAAACGAGCAGTACTTC; CDR3 protein: CASSLFRENEQYF
clone size: NA; J gene: TRBJ2-5; D gene: TRBD2; V gene: TRBV20-1; CDR3 DNA: TGCAGTGCTAGTGGGACTAGCTGGATTTCAGAGACCCAGTACTTC; CDR3 protein: CSASGTSWISETQYF
clone size: NA; J gene: TRBJ1-1; D gene: NA; V gene: TRBV19; CDR3 DNA: TGTGCCAGTAGTATCGATGGGTCCCCCAACACTGAAGCTTTCTTT; CDR3 protein: CASSIDGSPNTEAFF
clone size: NA; J gene: TRBJ2-7; D gene: NA; V gene: TRBV20-1; CDR3 DNA: TGCAGTGCTAGTCCGTTCGGCCGATACGAGCAGTACTTC; CDR3 protein: CSASPFGRYEQYF
clone size: NA; J gene: TRBJ2-6; D gene: NA; V gene: TRBV12-3/TRBV12-4; CDR3 DNA: TGTGCCAGCAGTTTCGGACGGGCCGGGGCCAACGTCCTGACTTTC; CDR3 protein: CASSFGRAGANVLTF
clone size: NA; J gene: TRBJ2-7; D gene: TRBD1; V gene: TRBV9; CDR3 DNA: TGTGCCAGCAGCGACGGGACAGCGTACGAGCAGTACTTC; CDR3 protein: CASSDGTAYEQYF
clone size: NA; J gene: TRBJ2-5; D gene: NA; V gene: TRBV11-2; CDR3 DNA: TGTGCCAGCAGCTTGGGGGACATCATTTACCAAGAGACCCAGTACTTC; CDR3 protein: CASSLGDIIYQETQYF
clone size: few; J gene: TRBJ2-2; D gene: NA; V gene: TRBV5-6; CDR3 DNA: TGTGCCAGCAGCTTCGGGGGGCGCGGTAACACCGGGGAGCTGTTTTTT; CDR3 protein: CASSFGGRGNTGELFF
clone size: NA; J gene: TRBJ1-2; D gene: TRBD1; V gene: TRBV4-1; CDR3 DNA: TGCGCCAGCAGCCAAGCCTACAGGGGGTTAGCTAACTATGGCTACACCTTC; CDR3 protein: CASSQAYRGLANYGYTF
clone size: NA; J gene: TRBJ2-2; D gene: NA; V gene: TRBV9; CDR3 DNA: TGTGCCAGCAGCCCCTCCCTCCCCCCCGGGGAGCTGTTTTTT; CDR3 protein: CASSPSLPPGELFF
clone size: NA; J gene: TRBJ2-7; D gene: NA; V gene: TRBV9; CDR3 DNA: TGTGCCAGCAGCGTAGGGTCAGCCCCCTACGAGCAGTACTTC; CDR3 protein: CASSVGSAPYEQYF
clone size: few; J gene: TRBJ1-1; D gene: NA; V gene: TRBV19; CDR3 DNA: TGTGCCAGTAGTATCCCATCCAACACTGAAGCTTTCTTT; CDR3 protein: CASSIPSNTEAFF
clone size: many; J gene: TRBJ1-2; D gene: NA; V gene: TRBV6-1; CDR3 DNA: TGTGCCAGCAGTGAACGGTCAGTTGGCACCTTC; CDR3 protein: CASSERSVGTF
clone size: many; J gene: TRBJ2-5; D gene: NA; V gene: TRBV3-1; CDR3 DNA: TGTGCCAGCAGGGACTTAGCGGAAGAGACCCAGTACTTC; CDR3 protein: CASRDLAEETQYF
clone size: NA; J gene: TRBJ1-3; D gene: NA; V gene: TRBV10-3; CDR3 DNA: TGTGCCATCAGTGCCGGACATTCAAGCTCTGGAAACACCATATATTTT; CDR3 protein: CAISAGHSSSGNTIYF
clone size: few; J gene: TRBJ2-7; D gene: NA; V gene: TRBV7-2; CDR3 DNA: TGTGCCAGCAGCTTAAGACGGGGCGGCTACGAGCAGTACTTC; CDR3 protein: CASSLRRGGYEQYF
clone size: NA; J gene: TRBJ1-1; D gene: NA; V gene: TRBV20-1; CDR3 DNA: TGCAGTGCTAGGGCCTTTCGGGGCACTGAAGCTTTCTTT; CDR3 protein: CSARAFRGTEAFF